A single sample is the source of the 25 T cell receptor beta chains below, sequenced in a study of cytomegalovirus exposure and HLA in healthy donors. A multiplex PCR was run with 60 Vbeta primers and 13 Jbeta primers. The protocol was immunoSEQ multiplex PCR, while the TCRdb copy is restricted to in-frame clones and leaves out a portion. The sample lists some 100,000 clones; almost 75% were seen once. Input material: PBMCs. All receptors derive from a man in his forties or fifties in good health and CMV-seronegative.

The chain carries TRBV18 and TRBJ1-3, with D unclear. With 6 bases removed from V and 3 bases from J, the gap between germline ends came to 21 bases. The CDR3 is 17 residues long. In germline, CDR1 is KGHSH, CDR2 LQKENI. CDR3 nucleotides: TGTGCCAGCTCGCCCGGCGGTGGAAGAGGCAATGGAAACACCATATATTTT. This encodes CASSPGGGRGNGNTIYF.

The V and J genes are TRBV15 and TRBJ1-5; D gene unclear. The germline CDR1 and CDR2 sequences are LNHNV and YYDKDF (reference sequence). CDR3 size: 14 residues. Trimming took off 1 base at V and 7 bases at J, with 11 bases between the two ends. The CDR3 loop reads CATSRGQVRQPQHF. The CDR3 coding sequence is TGTGCCACCAGCAGAGGTCAGGTGAGACAGCCCCAGCATTTT.

This clone was counted only a few times. The chain carries TRBV4-1 and TRBJ1-5; D gene uncertain. V lost 0 bases and J 7 bases, leaving 13 bases between the germline ends. The CDR3 is 15 amino acids. Germline CDR1 and CDR2: MGHRA and YSYEKL. CDR3 DNA sequence: TGCGCCAGCAGCCAAGATCCCCTGGCGGCCCAGCCCCAGCATTTT. It specifies CASSQDPLAAQPQHF.

The chain carries TRBV4-1 and TRBJ1-1, with D uncertain. The CDR3 spans 15 residues. Germline CDR1 is MGHRA and CDR2 is YSYEKL. V lost 0 bases to trimming and J lost 4 bases, with 12 bases between them. The CDR3 spells CASSQDLPGATEAFF. CDR3 sequence (DNA): TGCGCCAGCAGCCAAGATCTCCCGGGTGCCACTGAAGCTTTCTTT.

This chain joins TRBV9 and TRBJ1-3; no definite D call. This CDR3 has 15 residues. Germline values: CDR1 SGDLS, CDR2 YYNGEE. V was shortened by 4 bases and J by 5 bases, with 16 bases between the two germline ends. The CDR3 loop reads CASSPQPVERNTIYF. CDR3 nucleotides: TGTGCCAGCAGCCCCCAACCAGTGGAGAGAAACACCATATATTTT. The variable domain in full, completed from reference TRBV9 and TRBJ1-3, reads DSGVTQTPKHLITATGQRVTLRCSPRSGDLSVYWYQQSLDQGLQFLIQYYNGEERAKGNILERFSAQQFPDLHSELNLSSLELGDSALYFCASSPQPVERNTIYFGEGSWLTVV.

The V gene is TRBV29-1, the J gene TRBJ2-3; the D is unclear. The CDR3 totals 13 residues. V was pared by 0 bases and J by 4 bases, with 8 bases between. Germline V gene sequence: CDR1 SQVTM, CDR2 ANQGSEA. CDR3 loop: CSVEDPSSDTQYF. CDR3 nucleotides: TGCAGCGTTGAAGACCCGAGCTCAGATACGCAGTATTTT.

The chain combines TRBV6-1 with TRBJ1-4; TRBD1 agrees at 7 bases. This CDR3 contains 14 residues. The V segment lost 7 bases and the J segment 4 bases; nucleotides outside the gene matches: 6. CDR1 and CDR2 (germline): MNHNS, SASEGT. DNA for the CDR3: TGTGCCAGCACACCAGGGGGGCTTAATGAAAAACTGTTTTTT. Protein: CASTPGGLNEKLFF.

The chain has TRBV7-2 and TRBJ1-1; unclear D gene. The CDR3 has 14 amino acids. The germline CDR1 and CDR2 sequences are SGHTA and FQGNSA. V lost 1 base and J 4 bases, leaving 10 bases between the germline ends. In DNA, the CDR3 is TGTGCCAGCAGCTTAGTCGGGGTGGGCACTGAAGCTTTCTTT. It specifies CASSLVGVGTEAFF.

This rearrangement joins TRBV5-1 to TRBJ1-1; 10 nucleotides align to TRBD1. The V gene's germline CDR1 is SGHRS and CDR2 YFSETQ. CDR3 length: 15 amino acids. V trimming: 4 bases; J trimming: 3 bases; junction bases outside the gene matches: 6. The chain's CDR3 is CASSPGTGVDTEAFF. DNA for the CDR3: TGCGCCAGCAGCCCGGGGACAGGGGTGGACACTGAAGCTTTCTTT.

The CDR3 DNA follows: TGCGCCAGCAGCCAAGATTGGGCGACTAGTAATGAGCAGTTCTTC. The encoded protein is CASSQDWATSNEQFF. The J gene is TRBJ2-1, the V gene TRBV4-3; D is perhaps TRBD2 (6 bases). The CDR3 loop spans 15 amino acids. Trimming took 0 bases from V and 7 from J, leaving 13 bases between them. Germline lookup yields CDR1 LGHNA and CDR2 YSLEER.

The chain links TRBV29-1 to TRBJ2-1; D possibly corresponds to TRBD2 (6 bases). V was clipped by 7 bases and J by 7 bases, with 23 bases between them. The V gene's germline CDR1 is SQVTM and CDR2 ANQGSEA. This CDR3 is 15 amino acids long. The CDR3 DNA reads TGCAGCGCTAAACGGGGGACCCAAACCGGGAATGAGCAGTTCTTC. Protein: CSAKRGTQTGNEQFF.

This rearrangement joins TRBV4-3 to TRBJ1-3, with TRBD1 identical over 8 bases. This CDR3 region has 13 residues. Per the germline V gene, CDR1 is LGHNA and CDR2 is YSLEER. Trimming took 4 bases from V and 7 from J; bases not matched to a gene: 3. CDR3 nucleotide sequence: TGCGCCAGCAGCCCCCGGACAGGGAACACCATATATTTT. Protein sequence: CASSPRTGNTIYF.

This clone was found a few times. Written as DNA, the CDR3 is TGCGCCAGCAGCCAAGCGTGGGGACTAGGCGCCGAGCAGTACTTC. Translation: CASSQAWGLGAEQYF. The chain links TRBV4-3 to TRBJ2-7; 8 bases fit TRBD2. Germline V gives CDR1 LGHNA, CDR2 YSLEER. The CDR3 has 15 residues. Trimming cost V 1 base and J 6 bases; bases outside gene matches: 8.

In its sample, this clone was seen a few times. Just one base apart from a much larger clone, this may be a read error. The V and J genes are TRBV2 and TRBJ2-3; 12 nucleotides agree with TRBD2. The CDR3 consists of 15 residues. Trimming removed 4 bases from V and 1 base from J; junction bases left unmatched: 0. Germline V lookup: CDR1 SNHLY, CDR2 FYNNEI. CDR3 nucleotide sequence: TGTGCCAGCAGTGGACTAGCGGGGGGCACAGATACGCAGTATTTT. Translated, it gives CASSGLAGGTDTQYF.

CDR3 sequence (DNA): TGCGCCAGCAGCCGGATAGGGACAGGGGACGAGTCCCTCCACTTT. Its protein is CASSRIGTGDESLHF. The chain combines TRBV4-3 with TRBJ1-6, with TRBD1 matching over 10 bases. The V gene end was trimmed by 4 bases and the J gene end by 14 bases; junction bases not matched to a gene: 11. Germline CDR1 is LGHNA and CDR2 is YSLEER. CDR3 length: 15 residues.

The chain employs TRBV7-2 and TRBJ1-1, with 8 nucleotides matching TRBD1. Germline V gene data show CDR1 as SGHTA and CDR2 as FQGNSA. J lost 11 bases, V lost 5 bases, and 10 bases had no gene match. The CDR3 length is 13 residues. The CDR3 bases are TGTGCCAGCAGCGCCTCACAGGGGGTGGGGGCTTTCTTT. Translating it yields CASSASQGVGAFF.

The rearrangement uses TRBV4-3 and TRBJ2-7; tentative D call: TRBD1 (5 bases). This CDR3 spans 14 amino acids. V was clipped by 1 base and J by 5 bases, with 12 bases between them. Germline-derived CDR1 and CDR2 are LGHNA and YSLEER. CDR3 coding DNA: TGCGCCAGCAGCCAAGGTCCCAGGGTGGACGAGCAGTACTTC. Amino acid sequence: CASSQGPRVDEQYF.

The V and J genes are TRBV1 and TRBJ2-2; the table's D gene call, TRBD2, was not cross checked with the DNA. TRBV1 is described as a pseudogene. The CDR3 length is 17 residues. The CDR3, as DNA: TGCACCAGCAGGCCCGGACTAGCGGGGGCGAACACCGGGGAGCTGTTTTTT. Amino acid sequence: CTSRPGLAGANTGELFF.

V usage is TRBV14 and J usage is TRBJ2-3; no clear D. CDR3 length: 14 amino acids. V was shortened by 6 bases and J by 2 bases, with 12 bases between the two germline ends. The germline V gene has CDR1 SGHDN and CDR2 FVKESK. The CDR3 loop is CASRGSQFTDTQYF. CDR3 in DNA: TGTGCCAGCAGGGGCAGCCAATTCACAGATACGCAGTATTTT.

This clone was detected once. The J gene is TRBJ2-2, the V gene TRBV6-5; D ambiguous. The CDR3 is 12 amino acids. The ends were cut back, 5 bases at V and 7 bases at J, with 8 bases in the middle. Germline-derived CDR1 and CDR2 are MNHEY and SVGAGI. As DNA, the CDR3 is TGTGCCAGCAGTACAGAAGTCGGGGAGCTGTTTTTT. It yields the protein CASSTEVGELFF.

This clone was found a few times. V is TRBV6-1 and J is TRBJ2-7; unclear D gene. The ends were cut back, 7 bases at V and 6 bases at J, with 7 bases in the middle. This CDR3 comprises 10 residues. Germline CDR1 and CDR2: MNHNS and SASEGT. For the CDR3, the DNA is TGTGCCAGCATGTCCGGCGAGCAGTACTTC. Its protein product is CASMSGEQYF.

With regard to this clone: This same CDR3 is encoded by further DNA sequences in the sample. The chain employs TRBV18 and TRBJ1-5; TRBD1 is a possible D gene (6 bases). The V end lost 3 bases, the J end lost 3 bases, and 9 bases lay between the germline ends. There are 14 residues in the CDR3. Germline V gene sequence: CDR1 KGHSH, CDR2 LQKENI. The CDR3 protein is CASSPDSLNQPQHF. The CDR3 nucleotides are TGTGCCAGCTCACCGGACAGCCTCAATCAGCCCCAGCATTTT.

CDR3 nucleotides: TGCGCCAGCAGCCCCACGAAGGGGTCGGAGACCCAGTACTTC. Translating gives CASSPTKGSETQYF. The rearrangement links TRBV5-1 to TRBJ2-5; D is perhaps TRBD1 (5 bases). The CDR3 covers 14 residues. Trimming cost V 4 bases and J 5 bases, with 15 bases left between them. Germline V gene sequence: CDR1 SGHRS, CDR2 YFSETQ.

The chain links TRBV11-3 to TRBJ2-1, with 9 positions matching TRBD1. This CDR3 contains 14 residues. V gave up 4 bases and J gave up 5 bases; unmatched junction bases: 3. Germline CDR1 and CDR2: SGHNT and YENEEA. This CDR3 is CASSSRDRDNEQFF. DNA for the CDR3: TGTGCCAGCAGCTCCCGGGACAGGGACAATGAGCAGTTCTTC.

The chain has TRBV9 and TRBJ2-5; tentative D call: TRBD1 (6 bases). This CDR3 has 14 residues. Germline lookup yields CDR1 SGDLS and CDR2 YYNGEE. V shed 0 bases and J shed 5 bases, with 11 bases lying between them. CDR3: CASSVGGTGETQYF. The CDR3 nucleotides are TGTGCCAGCAGCGTAGGAGGTACAGGGGAGACCCAGTACTTC.